One and the same sample provided the 16 T cell receptor beta chains below, sequenced in a study of blood T cell repertoires in COVID-19. The data were produced by immunoSEQ multiplex PCR, yet TCRdb's version contains in-frame clones alone and is incomplete. This table holds under 200,000 clones, around 88% found once. Sequencing was performed on peripheral blood. Source of these receptors: a woman between 65 and 79 years old who had recovered from COVID-19.

Here the CDR3 reads CASSQGASGGRDEQFF. CDR3 in DNA: TGCGCCAGCAGCCAAGGTGCTAGCGGGGGCCGGGATGAGCAGTTCTTC. J is TRBJ2-1 and V is TRBV4-1; 10 positions agree with TRBD2. Germline assignment: CDR1 MGHRA and CDR2 YSYEKL. CDR3 length: 16 amino acids. J lost 8 bases, V lost 1 base, and 8 bases had no gene match.

CDR3 residues: CASSLGAVLNSPLHF. The DNA of the CDR3 is TGTGCCAGCAGCCTGGGGGCAGTACTAAATTCACCCCTCCACTTT. This rearrangement joins TRBV7-2 to TRBJ1-6, with D possibly matching TRBD1 (6 bases). Trimming removed 5 bases at V and 7 bases at J, with 15 bases between. Germline-derived CDR1 and CDR2 are SGHTA and FQGNSA. The CDR3 has 15 amino acids.

This clone was found once. A junction boundary mismatches the germline segment, possibly from a read error. The rearrangement joins TRBV2 to TRBJ2-2; no firm D call. This CDR3 is 13 amino acids long. Germline V gives CDR1 SNHLY, CDR2 FYNNEI. The CDR3 sequence is CATSTRNTGELFF. CDR3 coding DNA: TGTGCCACCAGTACACGGAACACCGGGGAGCTGTTTTTT. Using reference TRBV2 and TRBJ2-2 for the parts outside the CDR3, the full variable domain is EPEVTQTPSHQVTQMGQEVILRCVPISNHLYFYWYRQILGQKVEFLVSFYNNEISEKSEIFDDQFSVERPDGSNFTLKIRSTKLEDSAMYFCATSTRNTGELFFGEGSRLTVL.

The J gene is TRBJ2-3, the V gene TRBV30; 9 nucleotides match TRBD2. The CDR3 totals 14 residues. Germline V gives CDR1 GTSNPN, CDR2 SVGIG (reference sequence). Losses at the gene ends were 4 bases for V and 5 bases for J; bases not matched to a gene: 7. The DNA for the CDR3 is TGTGCCTGGATTGCGGGAGGGATCAGAGATACGCAGTATTTT. It encodes CAWIAGGIRDTQYF. Variable domain in full (rest from reference TRBV30 and TRBJ2-3): SQTIHQWPATLVQPVGSPLSLECTVEGTSNPNLYWYRQAAGRGLQLLFYSVGIGQISSEVPQNLSASRPQDRQFILSSKKLLLSDSGFYLCAWIAGGIRDTQYFGPGTRLTVL.

The chain is built from TRBV2 and TRBJ1-6; possibly TRBD1 for D (5 bases). Germline CDR1 is SNHLY and CDR2 is FYNNEI. Trimming stripped 7 bases from V and 11 bases from J, with 15 bases between. The CDR3 sequence is 13 residues long. The CDR3: CASIGSPGAPLHF. In DNA form, the CDR3 reads TGTGCCAGCATCGGCTCGCCGGGGGCACCCCTCCACTTT. Variable domain in full (rest from reference TRBV2 and TRBJ1-6): EPEVTQTPSHQVTQMGQEVILRCVPISNHLYFYWYRQILGQKVEFLVSFYNNEISEKSEIFDDQFSVERPDGSNFTLKIRSTKLEDSAMYFCASIGSPGAPLHFGNGTRLTVT.

The V gene is TRBV18, the J gene TRBJ2-5, with D possibly TRBD1 on 6 matching bases. The germline V gene encodes CDR1 KGHSH and CDR2 LQKENI. There are 14 residues in the CDR3. V was pared by 4 bases and J by 1 base, with 10 bases between. DNA for the CDR3: TGTGCCAGCTCACAAACAGGGACCCAAGAGACCCAGTACTTC. It specifies CASSQTGTQETQYF.

V gene TRBV5-1 combines with J gene TRBJ2-1; D perhaps matches TRBD2 (6 bases). The length of the CDR3 is 14 residues. Trimming took 3 bases from V and 1 from J, leaving 8 bases between them. Per germline, CDR1 SGHRS and CDR2 YFSETQ. The CDR3 spells CASSWDLSYNEQFF. The CDR3 nucleotides are TGCGCCAGCAGCTGGGACTTGTCCTACAATGAGCAGTTCTTC.

This clone was recorded a few times. The chain couples TRBV18 to TRBJ2-7; tentative D call: TRBD1 (5 bases). This CDR3 has 13 amino acids. The V end was cut by 2 bases, the J end by 5 bases, with 10 bases between. Germline V CDR1 and CDR2: KGHSH, LQKENI. CDR3 residues: CASSPSTDHEQYF. DNA of the CDR3: TGTGCCAGCTCACCATCGACAGACCACGAGCAGTACTTC. The full variable domain, in which reference TRBV18 and TRBJ2-7 provide the parts outside the CDR3, is NAGVMQNPRHLVRRRGQEARLRCSPMKGHSHVYWYRQLPEEGLKFMVYLQKENIIDESGMPKERFSAEFPKEGPSILRIQQVVRGDSAAYFCASSPSTDHEQYFGPGTRLTVT.

V gene TRBV4-3 combines with J gene TRBJ2-2; D is possibly TRBD2 (6 bases). V was shortened by 4 bases and J by 6 bases, with 15 bases between the two germline ends. The CDR3 has 15 residues. CDR1 LGHNA and CDR2 YSLEER come from the germline V gene. The CDR3 sequence: CASSRGIQPPGELFF. The DNA for the CDR3 is TGCGCCAGCAGCCGCGGGATCCAACCCCCCGGGGAGCTGTTTTTT.

This chain joins TRBV7-3 and TRBJ2-1; 7 bases align to TRBD2. The length of the CDR3 is 17 residues. Germline CDR1 and CDR2: SGHTA and FQGTGA. With V trimmed by 5 bases and J by 2 bases, 12 bases remained unmatched. In nucleotides, the CDR3 is TGTGCCAGCAGCCCGCAACCGACTAGCCCGCCCTACAATGAGCAGTTCTTC. Amino acid sequence: CASSPQPTSPPYNEQFF.

The rearrangement uses TRBV27 and TRBJ1-5; D might be TRBD1 (5 bases). The germline V and J ends were trimmed by 5 bases and 1 base, with 21 bases remaining between them. Germline CDR1 and CDR2: MNHEY and SMNVEV (reference sequence). This CDR3 has 18 residues. CDR3 DNA sequence: TGTGCCAGCAGTCGCCTACGCGGCGTGGGGGGGAGCAATCAGCCCCAGCATTTT. It yields the protein CASSRLRGVGGSNQPQHF.

V is TRBV2 and J is TRBJ1-1, with 8 bases aligning to TRBD1. The V gene end was trimmed by 5 bases and the J gene end by 1 base; junction bases not matched to a gene: 6. Germline CDR1 reads SNHLY; CDR2 reads FYNNEI. The CDR3 spans 15 residues. As DNA, the CDR3 is TGTGCCAGCAGTAAAAACAGGGGGGGGAACACTGAAGCTTTCTTT. Protein sequence: CASSKNRGGNTEAFF.

The chain is built from TRBV7-2 and TRBJ2-7; 8 positions agree with TRBD1. CDR1 is SGHTA and CDR2 is FQGNSA in the germline V gene. The CDR3 contains 14 residues. With V trimmed by 10 bases and J by 0 bases, 8 bases remained unmatched. The CDR3 loop reads CATARDRFSYEQYF. For the CDR3, the DNA is TGTGCCACTGCCCGGGACAGGTTCTCCTACGAGCAGTACTTC.

CDR3 in amino acids: CATSRDSASTDTQYF. The CDR3 nucleotides read TGTGCCACCAGCAGAGACAGCGCTAGCACAGATACGCAGTATTTT. V is TRBV15 and J is TRBJ2-3; D is ambiguous. The CDR3 sequence is 15 residues long. V gave up 0 bases and J gave up 0 bases, with 7 bases separating them. Germline lookup yields CDR1 LNHNV and CDR2 YYDKDF (reference sequence).

V is TRBV27 and J is TRBJ2-1; D is possibly TRBD1 (6 bases). Germline V gene sequence: CDR1 MNHEY, CDR2 SMNVEV (reference sequence). This CDR3 is 12 amino acids long. V was shortened by 5 bases and J by 15 bases, with 17 bases between the two germline ends. The CDR3 DNA follows: TGTGCCAGCAGTCCTCGAGACAGGCGTGCGTTCTTC. Amino acids: CASSPRDRRAFF.

This rearrangement joins TRBV20-1 to TRBJ2-7; 7 bases match TRBD1. The CDR3 is 11 amino acids. CDR1 and CDR2 from the germline V gene are DFQATT and SNEGSKA (reference sequence). CDR3 sequence (DNA): TGCAAACCAACACAGGGGAACGAGCAGTACTTC. Its protein product is CKPTQGNEQYF.